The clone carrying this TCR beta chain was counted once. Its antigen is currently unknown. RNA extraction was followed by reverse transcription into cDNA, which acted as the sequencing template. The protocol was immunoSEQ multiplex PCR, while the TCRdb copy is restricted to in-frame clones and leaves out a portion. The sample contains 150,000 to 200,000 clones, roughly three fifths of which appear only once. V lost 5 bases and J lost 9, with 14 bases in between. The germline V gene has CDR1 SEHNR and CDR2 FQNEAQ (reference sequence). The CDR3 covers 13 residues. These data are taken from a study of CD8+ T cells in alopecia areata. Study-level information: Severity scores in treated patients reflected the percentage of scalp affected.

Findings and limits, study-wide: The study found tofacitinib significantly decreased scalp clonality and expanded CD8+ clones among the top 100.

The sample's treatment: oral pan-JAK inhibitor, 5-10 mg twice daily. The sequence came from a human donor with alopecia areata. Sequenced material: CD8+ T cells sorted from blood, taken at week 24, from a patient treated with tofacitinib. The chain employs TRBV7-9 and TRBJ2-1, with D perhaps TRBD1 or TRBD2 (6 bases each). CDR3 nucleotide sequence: TGTGCCAGCAGCCCCCCGGGGGCGGGTGAGCAGTTCTTC. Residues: CASSPPGAGEQFF.